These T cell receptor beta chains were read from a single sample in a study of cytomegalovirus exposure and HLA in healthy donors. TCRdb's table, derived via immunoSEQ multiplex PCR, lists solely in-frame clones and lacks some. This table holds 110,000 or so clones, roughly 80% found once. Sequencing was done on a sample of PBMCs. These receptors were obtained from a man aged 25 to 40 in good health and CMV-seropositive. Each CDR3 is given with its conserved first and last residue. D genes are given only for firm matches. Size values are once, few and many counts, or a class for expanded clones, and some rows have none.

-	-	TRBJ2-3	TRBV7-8	TGTGCCAGCAGCTGGAAGAAGGGGGATACGCAGTATTTT	CASSWKKGDTQYF
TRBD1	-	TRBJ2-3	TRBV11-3	TGTGCCAGCAGTCTCCGACAGGGCCTCACAGATACGCAGTATTTT	CASSLRQGLTDTQYF
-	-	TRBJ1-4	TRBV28	TGTGCCAGCAGTCGCAGGGATACGGGTGAAAAACTGTTTTTT	CASSRRDTGEKLFF
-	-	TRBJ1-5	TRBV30	TGTGCCTGGAGTGCCTCCAGCAATCAGCCCCAGCATTTT	CAWSASSNQPQHF
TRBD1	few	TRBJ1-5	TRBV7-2	TGTGCCAGCAGCTTAGCAACAGGGGGTCAGCCCCAGCATTTT	CASSLATGGQPQHF
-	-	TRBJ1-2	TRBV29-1	TGCAGCGTTCCCCCTGGCAGGGAACGGGGCTACACCTTC	CSVPPGRERGYTF
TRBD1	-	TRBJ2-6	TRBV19	TGTGCCAGTAGTCCTTCGACAGGGTCACAGTCAACGTCCTGGCATTTC	CASSPSTGSQSTSWHF
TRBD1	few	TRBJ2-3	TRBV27	TGTGCCAGCAGTGGACAGGGGGCGCGTACAGATACGCAGTATTTT	CASSGQGARTDTQYF
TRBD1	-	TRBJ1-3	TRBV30	TGTGCCTGGAGCGGGACAGTCTCTGGAAACACCATATATTTT	CAWSGTVSGNTIYF
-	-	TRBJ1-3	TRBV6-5	TGTGCCAGCAAAGGGGCACAGTTTGTAGGAAACACCATATATTTT	CASKGAQFVGNTIYF
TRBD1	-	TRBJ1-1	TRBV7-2	TGTGCCAGCAGCTTAGATGGGACAGGAACAGCTTTCTTT	CASSLDGTGTAFF
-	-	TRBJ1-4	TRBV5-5	TGTGCCAGCAGCTTGGATATAGCTGAAAAACTGTTTTTT	CASSLDIAEKLFF
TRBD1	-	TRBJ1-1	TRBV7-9	TGTGCCAGCAGCTCTGGACAGGCGGCCCCTGAAGCTTTCTTT	CASSSGQAAPEAFF